The present entry profiles one TCR beta chain with its context. Antigen specificity is unknown. Trimming pared 6 bases from V and 0 bases from J, leaving 15 bases between. This CDR3 region has 16 residues. Germline V CDR1 and CDR2: SGHRS, YFSETQ. The record originates from a study of T-cell memory formation after mild COVID-19. TCRdb reprocessed the 5' RACE reads with MiXCR, giving one entry per CDR3 protein. The sample carries some 300,000 distinct CDR3 sequences, 20% to 25% recorded once. Whole-study results and caveats: Some clones that responded turned up in pre-infection memory, which suggests that cross-reactive memory joined in.

This receptor was taken from a man aged 18 to 29 who had mild COVID-19 (a few samples of this study predate the infection). Cell type and time point are not known. The chain combines TRBV5-1 with TRBJ2-2; D remains unclear. Sequencing used PBMCs or a T cell subset sorted from them (not recorded which). As DNA, the CDR3 is TGCGCCAGCACGAATCAAGTTCCCGCGAACACCGGGGAGCTGTTTTTT. Translating gives CASTNQVPANTGELFF.